These 10 T cell receptor beta chains were all obtained from the same sample, sequenced in a study. TCRdb called the 5' RACE reads again in MiXCR, with one record for every CDR3 protein. The sample carries about 40,000 distinct CDR3 sequences, under 20% recorded once. Sequenced material: naive CD4+ T cells sorted from a lymph node. The subset is: naive CD4+ T cells, CD4+CD45RA+CD25-. These receptors all come from a female donor with breast cancer.

The CDR3 protein is CASRYSSGNTIYF. The CDR3 nucleotides read TGTGCCAGCAGATATTCCTCTGGAAACACCATATATTTT. V and J are TRBV2 and TRBJ1-3; D is uncertain. V was cut by 6 bases and J by 0 bases, with 6 bases left in between. This CDR3 has 13 amino acids. The germline V gene encodes CDR1 SNHLY and CDR2 FYNNEI.

This clonotype was seen a handful of times. This chain connects TRBV25-1 to TRBJ2-5, with D maybe TRBD2 (5 bases). The CDR3 runs to 14 residues. Germline V gene data show CDR1 as MGHDK and CDR2 as SYGVNS. Trimming shortened V by 4 bases and J by 0 bases, and 9 bases separated the two germline ends. DNA for the CDR3: TGTGCCAGCAGTGGAGCTAGCAACCAAGAGACCCAGTACTTC. Encoded protein: CASSGASNQETQYF.

This clonotype appeared many times. This rearrangement joins TRBV20-1 to TRBJ2-1; possible D gene TRBD1, 6 bases. Trimming shortened V by 6 bases and J by 5 bases, and 11 bases separated the two germline ends. The CDR3 sequence is 12 residues long. Germline assignment: CDR1 DFQATT and CDR2 SNEGSKA (reference sequence). Here the CDR3 DNA reads TGCAGTGCCCAAGGGACAAACAATGAGCAGTTCTTC. It yields the protein CSAQGTNNEQFF.

This clonotype was observed a few times. The chain uses TRBV7-9 and TRBJ1-5, with unresolved D. Trimming shortened V by 2 bases and J by 5 bases, and 10 bases separated the two germline ends. This CDR3 spans 14 amino acids. Germline loops: CDR1 SEHNR, CDR2 FQNEAQ (reference sequence). Written as DNA, the CDR3 is TGTGCCAGCAGCTTACTTGACGGAGATCAGCCCCAGCATTTT. Its translation: CASSLLDGDQPQHF.

This clonotype has more than one count but fewer than ten. The chain recombines TRBV5-1 with TRBJ1-5, with D uncertain. Germline CDR1 and CDR2: SGHRS and YFSETQ. V dropped 6 bases and J dropped 5 bases, with 12 bases sitting between them. The CDR3 runs 13 residues. The CDR3 protein is CASTAGPDQPQHF. DNA of the CDR3: TGCGCCAGCACCGCTGGCCCGGATCAGCCCCAGCATTTT.

The chain combines TRBV5-1 with TRBJ2-1; 7 positions match TRBD2. The ends lost 2 bases at V and 6 bases at J; junction bases unmatched: 8. The germline V gene has CDR1 SGHRS and CDR2 YFSETQ. The length of the CDR3 is 15 residues. The chain's CDR3 is CASSLREGPGNEQFF. CDR3 coding DNA: TGCGCCAGCAGCTTAAGGGAGGGCCCGGGCAATGAGCAGTTCTTC. The whole variable domain, remainder taken from reference TRBV5-1 and TRBJ2-1, is KAGVTQTPRYLIKTRGQQVTLSCSPISGHRSVSWYQQTPGQGLQFLFEYFSETQRNKGNFPGRFSGRQFSNSRSEMNVSTLELGDSALYLCASSLREGPGNEQFFGPGTRLTVL.

This clonotype was counted only a few times. The genes are TRBV4-3 and TRBJ1-6; a possible D gene is TRBD1 (5 bases). V dropped 4 bases and J dropped 2 bases, with 9 bases sitting between them. The CDR3 covers 15 residues. Germline CDR1 is LGHNA and CDR2 is YSLEER. CDR3 in amino acids: CASSLEQAYNSPLHF. The CDR3 DNA reads TGCGCCAGCAGCCTTGAACAGGCCTATAATTCACCCCTCCACTTT.

The chain links TRBV4-2 to TRBJ2-5; 7 nucleotides line up with TRBD1. With V trimmed by 3 bases and J by 0 bases, 7 bases remained unmatched. Germline CDR1 is LGHNA and CDR2 is YNFKEQ. The CDR3 loop spans 16 amino acids. CDR3 in amino acids: CASSQQDRAYQETQYF. CDR3 DNA: TGTGCCAGCAGCCAGCAAGACAGGGCGTACCAAGAGACCCAGTACTTC.

This clonotype was recorded many times. The rearrangement uses TRBV7-9 and TRBJ1-2; possible D gene TRBD1, 6 bases. Germline V gene sequence: CDR1 SEHNR, CDR2 FQNEAQ (reference sequence). This CDR3 contains 13 residues. Trimming shortened V by 8 bases and J by 4 bases, and 14 bases separated the two germline ends. CDR3 residues: CASRSGTLYGYTF. CDR3 DNA sequence: TGTGCCAGCCGTTCCGGGACACTCTATGGCTACACCTTC.

This clonotype was counted between two and nine times. The chain links TRBV28 to TRBJ2-5; 8 nucleotides line up with TRBD1. Germline loops: CDR1 MDHEN, CDR2 SYDVKM. The CDR3 is 15 amino acids. V shed 3 bases, J shed 6 bases, and the junction held 9 bases outside the gene matches. CDR3 coding DNA: TGTGCCAGCAGTTTGTCCGGAACAGGGGGACAGACCCAGTACTTC. It is translated as CASSLSGTGGQTQYF.